One sample yielded the 20 T cell receptor beta chains listed below, sequenced in a study of shared clonotypes between healthy human individuals. Sequencing used immunoSEQ multiplex PCR; TCRdb keeps in-frame clones, though not all of them. In the table there are roughly 720,000 clones, around 91% of which are singletons. Sequenced material: memory CD8+ T cells from PBMCs. Subset of the sample: CD45RO+ cells pooled with CCR7-negative TemRA cells. The receptors come from a man between 18 and 35 years old in good health. Some clones in this sample may be carry-over from other donors' samples.

The chain couples TRBV27 to TRBJ2-7; D not resolved. V dropped 1 base and J dropped 3 bases, with 10 bases sitting between them. Per germline, CDR1 MNHEY and CDR2 SMNVEV (reference sequence). The CDR3 contains 14 residues. CDR3 amino acids: CASSLYGPRYEQYF. The CDR3 DNA sequence: TGTGCCAGCAGTTTATATGGGCCCCGCTACGAGCAGTACTTC.

This clone was counted a single time. The chain couples TRBV11-2 to TRBJ1-3; D ambiguous. This CDR3 has 15 amino acids. Germline CDR1 is SGHAT and CDR2 is FQNNGV. Trimming cost V 1 base and J 0 bases, with 7 bases left between them. The CDR3 reads CASSLVRPSGNTIYF. The CDR3 bases are TGTGCCAGCAGCTTAGTCAGACCCTCTGGAAACACCATATATTTT. The full variable domain, its missing parts supplied by reference TRBV11-2 and TRBJ1-3, is EAGVAQSPRYKIIEKRQSVAFWCNPISGHATLYWYQQILGQGPKLLIQFQNNGVVDDSQLPKDRFSAERLKGVDSTLKIQPAKLEDSAVYLCASSLVRPSGNTIYFGEGSWLTVV.

CDR3 DNA sequence: TGTGCCAGCAGTGTTTTCAGGGATTTTAGCAATCAGCCCCAGCATTTT. It specifies CASSVFRDFSNQPQHF. The chain carries TRBV6-1 and TRBJ1-5; D might be TRBD1 (5 bases). V was trimmed by 4 bases and J by 0 bases, leaving 13 bases between them. There are 16 residues in the CDR3. CDR1 and CDR2 (germline): MNHNS, SASEGT.

This clone appeared a single time. The V call is TRBV6-5, the J call TRBJ2-2; no clear D gene. CDR1 is MNHEY, CDR2 SVGAGI, per germline. There are 14 residues in the CDR3. Trimming took off 5 bases at V and 8 bases at J, with 15 bases between the two ends. In DNA form, the CDR3 reads TGTGCCAGCAGTCTCCTGCCGGCCTCAGGGGAGCTGTTTTTT. Translated, it gives CASSLLPASGELFF.

The chain joins TRBV7-8 to TRBJ1-2, with 12 bases fitting TRBD1. The CDR3 has 17 residues. The junction had 10 bases not matched to a gene; V was cut back by 5 bases and J by 3 bases. Germline loops: CDR1 SGHVS, CDR2 FQNEAQ. Here the CDR3 reads CASSPWDRGPSYYGYTF. As DNA, the CDR3 is TGTGCCAGCAGCCCATGGGACAGGGGGCCGTCTTACTATGGCTACACCTTC.

J is TRBJ2-7 and V is TRBV5-6; D remains unclear. Germline V gene data show CDR1 as SGHDT and CDR2 as YYEEEE. V was shortened by 2 bases and J by 1 base, with 7 bases between the two germline ends. The CDR3 totals 13 residues. The CDR3: CASSLRASYEQYF. The CDR3 DNA follows: TGTGCCAGCAGCTTACGGGCGTCCTACGAGCAGTACTTC.

The V call is TRBV9, the J call TRBJ2-3, with TRBD1 matching 8 bases. This CDR3 has 15 residues. The germline gives CDR1 SGDLS, CDR2 YYNGEE. V lost 0 bases and J lost 5; bases outside the gene matches: 5. The CDR3 DNA reads as TGTGCCAGCAGCGTAGAGAGGACAGGGTTAGATACGCAGTATTTT. Translation gives CASSVERTGLDTQYF.

The gene calls are TRBV29-1 and TRBJ2-1, with TRBD2 matching 11 bases. Germline lookup yields CDR1 SQVTM and CDR2 ANQGSEA. Trimming at V came to 3 bases and at J to 3 bases, leaving 4 bases not matched to a gene. CDR3 size: 15 residues. The CDR3: CSVDRTSGLYNEQFF. DNA for the CDR3: TGCAGCGTTGATCGGACTAGCGGGCTCTACAATGAGCAGTTCTTC.

The CDR3 DNA reads TGTGCCAGCAGCGATACCCTTAGCGGGAACTCCTACGAGCAGTACTTC. Amino acids: CASSDTLSGNSYEQYF. The V call is TRBV11-2, the J call TRBJ2-7; 8 bases match TRBD2. The CDR3 has 16 residues. CDR1 SGHAT and CDR2 FQNNGV come from the germline V gene. J was trimmed by 0 bases and V by 5 bases; bases with no gene match: 9.

This clone was seen only once. J is TRBJ1-2 and V is TRBV6-5; D is possibly TRBD1 (6 bases). The CDR3 length is 14 residues. Germline CDR1 and CDR2: MNHEY and SVGAGI. V shed 1 base and J shed 6 bases, with 12 bases lying between them. The CDR3 loop is CASSYFGGADGYTF. For the CDR3, the DNA is TGTGCCAGCAGTTACTTCGGGGGCGCGGATGGCTACACCTTC.

CDR3 sequence: CASSSRGELGQHYSPLHF. For the CDR3, the DNA is TGTGCCAGCAGCTCCCGGGGCGAACTGGGACAACATTATTCACCCCTCCACTTT. V gene TRBV7-9 combines with J gene TRBJ1-6; perhaps TRBD1 as D (6 bases). This CDR3 comprises 18 residues. CDR1 SEHNR and CDR2 FQNEAQ come from the germline V gene (reference sequence). With 4 bases removed from V and 8 bases from J, the gap between germline ends came to 24 bases.

This clone was counted a single time. This chain links TRBV7-3 with TRBJ2-3, with TRBD2 identical over 9 bases. Germline trimming cut 5 bases from V and 4 bases from J; bases unmatched to any gene: 7. Germline-derived CDR1 and CDR2 are SGHTA and FQGTGA. The CDR3 extends over 15 amino acids. The chain's CDR3 is CASSQIAGVADTQYF. CDR3 nucleotides: TGTGCCAGCAGCCAAATAGCGGGAGTAGCAGATACGCAGTATTTT.

The chain carries TRBV27 and TRBJ2-3, with D perhaps matching TRBD1 or TRBD2 (5 bases each). CDR3 length equals 16 residues. The V gene's germline CDR1 is MNHEY and CDR2 SMNVEV (reference sequence). V dropped 5 bases and J dropped 2 bases, with 17 bases sitting between them. The CDR3 spells CASSPAFGAFTDTQYF. DNA for the CDR3: TGTGCCAGCAGTCCCGCCTTCGGGGCTTTCACAGATACGCAGTATTTT.

The gene calls are TRBV29-1 and TRBJ1-2; D call uncertain. Per the germline V gene, CDR1 is SQVTM and CDR2 is ANQGSEA. The CDR3 is 11 amino acids. The ends were cut back, 1 base at V and 7 bases at J, with 7 bases in the middle. The CDR3 here is CSVEGRSGYTF. The CDR3 DNA sequence: TGCAGCGTTGAAGGGAGAAGTGGCTACACCTTC.

This chain links TRBV29-1 with TRBJ2-7; a possible D gene is TRBD2 (5 bases). Germline V CDR1 and CDR2: SQVTM, ANQGSEA. V shed 4 bases and J shed 0 bases, with 16 bases lying between them. The CDR3 has 15 residues. The CDR3 nucleotides are TGCAGCGTTGCGGGTATCGAGAGGGCCTCCTACGAGCAGTACTTC. It encodes CSVAGIERASYEQYF.

The rearrangement links TRBV4-1 to TRBJ1-1, with no clear D. V lost 4 bases to trimming and J lost 4 bases, with 13 bases between them. Germline-derived CDR1 and CDR2 are MGHRA and YSYEKL. The CDR3 covers 14 residues. This CDR3 is CASSPIGEGTEAFF. The CDR3 coding sequence is TGCGCCAGCAGCCCCATAGGAGAGGGCACTGAAGCTTTCTTT.

CDR3 DNA: TGTGCCAGCAGTTCCCCCCCTCCTTTTAGCGGGAGTCCCTACAATGAGCAGTTCTTC. Translating it yields CASSSPPPFSGSPYNEQFF. The J gene is TRBJ2-1, the V gene TRBV27; the match to TRBD2 covers 9 bases. After removal of 4 bases from V and 2 bases from J, the junction contained 15 bases not matched to a gene. The CDR3 consists of 19 residues. Germline V gives CDR1 MNHEY, CDR2 SMNVEV (reference sequence).

This sequence joins TRBV2 and TRBJ1-5; possible D gene TRBD1, 5 bases. Looked up from germline, CDR1 is SNHLY and CDR2 is FYNNEI. The CDR3 is 17 amino acids. V shed 2 bases and J shed 0 bases, with 14 bases lying between them. The CDR3 protein is CASSERGAGYSNQPQHF. CDR3 coding DNA: TGTGCCAGCAGTGAAAGGGGAGCCGGTTATAGCAATCAGCCCCAGCATTTT.

This sequence joins TRBV27 and TRBJ2-5, with 7 bases lining up with TRBD2. This CDR3 is built from 14 residues. Germline V gene lookup returns CDR1 MNHEY and CDR2 SMNVEV (reference sequence). After removal of 3 bases from V and 5 bases from J, the junction contained 6 bases not matched to a gene. The CDR3 DNA reads TGTGCCAGCAGTTTGCGGGGGTTCGGGGAGACCCAGTACTTC. Its translation: CASSLRGFGETQYF.

The J gene is TRBJ2-7, the V gene TRBV4-2; 10 nucleotides align to TRBD1. From germline, CDR1 is LGHNA and CDR2 YNFKEQ. The trim removed 1 base at V and 4 bases at J, leaving 4 bases unmatched. CDR3 length: 15 amino acids. The CDR3 reads CASSQGDRGGYEQYF. CDR3 sequence (DNA): TGTGCCAGCAGCCAAGGGGACAGGGGTGGGTACGAGCAGTACTTC.